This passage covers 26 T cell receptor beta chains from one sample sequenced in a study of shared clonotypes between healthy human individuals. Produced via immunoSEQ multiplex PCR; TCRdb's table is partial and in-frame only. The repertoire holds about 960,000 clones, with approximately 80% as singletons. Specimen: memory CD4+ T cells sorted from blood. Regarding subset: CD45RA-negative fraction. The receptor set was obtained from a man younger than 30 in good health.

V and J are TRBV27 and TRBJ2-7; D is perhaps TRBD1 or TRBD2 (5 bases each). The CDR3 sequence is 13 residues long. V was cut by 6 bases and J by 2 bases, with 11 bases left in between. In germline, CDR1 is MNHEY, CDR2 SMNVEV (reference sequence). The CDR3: CASSRDGPYEQYF. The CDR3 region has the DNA TGTGCCAGCAGCCGGGACGGTCCCTACGAGCAGTACTTC.

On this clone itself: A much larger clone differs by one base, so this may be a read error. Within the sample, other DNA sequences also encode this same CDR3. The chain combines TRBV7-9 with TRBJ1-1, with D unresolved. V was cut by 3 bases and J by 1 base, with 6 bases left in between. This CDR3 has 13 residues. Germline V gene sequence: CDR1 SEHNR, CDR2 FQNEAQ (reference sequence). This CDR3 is CASSLAGNTEAFF. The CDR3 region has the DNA TGTGCCAGCAGCTTGGCGGGGAACACTGAAGCTTTCTTT.

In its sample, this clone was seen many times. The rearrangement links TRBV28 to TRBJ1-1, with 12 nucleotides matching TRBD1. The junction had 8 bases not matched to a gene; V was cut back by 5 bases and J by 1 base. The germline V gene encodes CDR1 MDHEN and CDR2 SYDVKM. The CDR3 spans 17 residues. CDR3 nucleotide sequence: TGTGCCAGCAGTCTTGGGACAGGGGGCTCTGGGAACACTGAAGCTTTCTTT. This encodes CASSLGTGGSGNTEAFF.

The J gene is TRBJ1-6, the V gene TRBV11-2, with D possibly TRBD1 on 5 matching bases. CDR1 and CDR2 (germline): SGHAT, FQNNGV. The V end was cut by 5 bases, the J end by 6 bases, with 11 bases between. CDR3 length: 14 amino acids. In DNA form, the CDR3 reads TGTGCCAGCAGCGCGGGGCCCCTTAATTCACCCCTCCACTTT. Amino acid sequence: CASSAGPLNSPLHF. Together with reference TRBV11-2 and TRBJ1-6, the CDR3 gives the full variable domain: EAGVAQSPRYKIIEKRQSVAFWCNPISGHATLYWYQQILGQGPKLLIQFQNNGVVDDSQLPKDRFSAERLKGVDSTLKIQPAKLEDSAVYLCASSAGPLNSPLHFGNGTRLTVT.

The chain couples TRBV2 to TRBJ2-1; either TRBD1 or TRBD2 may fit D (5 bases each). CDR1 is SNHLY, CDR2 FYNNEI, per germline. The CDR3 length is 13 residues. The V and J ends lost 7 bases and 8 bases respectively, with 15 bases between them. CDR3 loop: CASTWGRTDEQFF. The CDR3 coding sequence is TGTGCCAGCACCTGGGGACGTACAGATGAGCAGTTCTTC.

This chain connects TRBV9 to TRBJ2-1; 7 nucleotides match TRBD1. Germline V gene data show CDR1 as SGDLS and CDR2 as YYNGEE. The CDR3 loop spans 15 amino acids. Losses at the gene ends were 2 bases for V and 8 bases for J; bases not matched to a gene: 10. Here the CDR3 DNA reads TGTGCCAGCAGCGTCTCACAGGGGAGTTGGGATGAGCAGTTCTTC. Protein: CASSVSQGSWDEQFF.

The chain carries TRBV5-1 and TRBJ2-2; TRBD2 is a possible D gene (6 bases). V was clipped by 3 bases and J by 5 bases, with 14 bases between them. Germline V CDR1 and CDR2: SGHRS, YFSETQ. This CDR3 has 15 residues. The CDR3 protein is CASSSVGGGTGELFF. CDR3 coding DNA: TGCGCCAGCAGCTCCGTCGGGGGTGGGACCGGGGAGCTGTTTTTT. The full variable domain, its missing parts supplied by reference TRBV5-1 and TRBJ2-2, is KAGVTQTPRYLIKTRGQQVTLSCSPISGHRSVSWYQQTPGQGLQFLFEYFSETQRNKGNFPGRFSGRQFSNSRSEMNVSTLELGDSALYLCASSSVGGGTGELFFGEGSRLTVL.

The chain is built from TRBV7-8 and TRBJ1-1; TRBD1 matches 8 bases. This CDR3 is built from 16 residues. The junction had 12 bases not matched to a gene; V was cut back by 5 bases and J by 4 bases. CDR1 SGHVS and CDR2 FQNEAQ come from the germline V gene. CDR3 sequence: CASSLMTGAGSTEAFF. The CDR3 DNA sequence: TGTGCCAGCAGCCTAATGACAGGGGCTGGTAGCACTGAAGCTTTCTTT.

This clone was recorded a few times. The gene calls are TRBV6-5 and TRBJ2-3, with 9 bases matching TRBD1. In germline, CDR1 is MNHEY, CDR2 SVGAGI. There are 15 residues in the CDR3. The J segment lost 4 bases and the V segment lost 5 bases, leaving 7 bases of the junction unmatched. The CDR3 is CASSPGDRDADTQYF. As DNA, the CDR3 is TGTGCCAGCAGTCCAGGGGACAGGGACGCAGATACGCAGTATTTT.

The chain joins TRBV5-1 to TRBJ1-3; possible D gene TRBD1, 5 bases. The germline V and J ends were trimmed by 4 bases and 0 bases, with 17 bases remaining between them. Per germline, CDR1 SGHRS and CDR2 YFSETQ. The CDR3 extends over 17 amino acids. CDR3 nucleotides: TGCGCCAGCAGCCAGGGCGGGCAACCCAGCTCTGGAAACACCATATATTTT. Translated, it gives CASSQGGQPSSGNTIYF.

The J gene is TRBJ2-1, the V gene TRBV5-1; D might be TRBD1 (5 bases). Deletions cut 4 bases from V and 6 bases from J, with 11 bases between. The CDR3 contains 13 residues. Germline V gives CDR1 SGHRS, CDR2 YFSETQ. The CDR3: CASSPTQGNEQFF. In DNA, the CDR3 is TGCGCCAGCAGCCCCACCCAGGGCAATGAGCAGTTCTTC.

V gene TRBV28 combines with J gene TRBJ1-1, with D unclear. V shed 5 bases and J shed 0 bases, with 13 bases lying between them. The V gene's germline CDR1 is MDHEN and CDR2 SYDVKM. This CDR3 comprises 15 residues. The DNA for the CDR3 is TGTGCCAGCAGTACCATTCCGGCCATGAACACTGAAGCTTTCTTT. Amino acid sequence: CASSTIPAMNTEAFF.

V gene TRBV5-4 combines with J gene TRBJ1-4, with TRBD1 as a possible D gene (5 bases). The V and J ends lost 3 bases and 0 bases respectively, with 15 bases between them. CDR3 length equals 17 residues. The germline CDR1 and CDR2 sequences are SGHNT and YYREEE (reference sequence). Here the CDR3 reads CASSSPGGSATNEKLFF. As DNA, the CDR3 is TGTGCCAGCAGCTCACCGGGGGGTTCTGCAACTAATGAAAAACTGTTTTTT.

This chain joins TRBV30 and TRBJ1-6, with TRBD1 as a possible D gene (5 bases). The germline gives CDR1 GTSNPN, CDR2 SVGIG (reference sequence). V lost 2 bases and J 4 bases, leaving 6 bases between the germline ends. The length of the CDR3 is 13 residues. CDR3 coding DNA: TGTGCCTGGAGTAAGGGGTATAATTCACCCCTCCACTTT. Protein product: CAWSKGYNSPLHF.

For the CDR3, the DNA is TGTGCCAGCACACGCGGGGGTCTCGATGAGCAGTTCTTC. This encodes CASTRGGLDEQFF. The chain employs TRBV2 and TRBJ2-1; 7 bases match TRBD2. J was trimmed by 8 bases and V by 7 bases; bases with no gene match: 8. This CDR3 comprises 13 residues. The germline CDR1 and CDR2 sequences are SNHLY and FYNNEI.

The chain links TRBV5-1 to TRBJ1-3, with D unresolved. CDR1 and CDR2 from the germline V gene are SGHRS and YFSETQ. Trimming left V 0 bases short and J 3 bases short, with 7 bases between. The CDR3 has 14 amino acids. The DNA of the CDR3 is TGCGCCAGCAGCTTGGGGGCTGATGGAAACACCATATATTTT. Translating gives CASSLGADGNTIYF.

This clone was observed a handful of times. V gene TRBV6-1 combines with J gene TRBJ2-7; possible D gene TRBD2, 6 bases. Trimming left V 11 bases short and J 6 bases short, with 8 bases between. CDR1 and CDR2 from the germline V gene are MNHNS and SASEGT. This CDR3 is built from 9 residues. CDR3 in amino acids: CAAGGEQYF. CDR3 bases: TGTGCCGCCGGGGGCGAGCAGTACTTC.

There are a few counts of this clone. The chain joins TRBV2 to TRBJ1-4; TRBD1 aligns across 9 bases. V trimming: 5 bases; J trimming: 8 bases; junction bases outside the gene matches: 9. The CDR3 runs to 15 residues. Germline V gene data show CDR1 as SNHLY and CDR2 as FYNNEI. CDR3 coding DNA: TGTGCCAGCAGTACCGCGGGACAGGGAGGAGAAAAACTGTTTTTT. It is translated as CASSTAGQGGEKLFF.

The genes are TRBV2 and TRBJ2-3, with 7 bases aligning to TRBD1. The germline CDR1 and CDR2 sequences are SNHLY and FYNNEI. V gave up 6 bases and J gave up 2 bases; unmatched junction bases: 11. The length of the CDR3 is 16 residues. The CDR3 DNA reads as TGTGCCAGCAGGCAAAGACCGACAGGGCACACAGATACGCAGTATTTT. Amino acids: CASRQRPTGHTDTQYF.

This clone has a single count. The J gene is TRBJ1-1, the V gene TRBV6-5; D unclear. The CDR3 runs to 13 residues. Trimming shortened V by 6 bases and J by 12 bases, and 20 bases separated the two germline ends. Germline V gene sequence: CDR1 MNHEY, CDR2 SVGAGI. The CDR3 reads CASRKPPSWFSFF. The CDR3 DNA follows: TGTGCCAGCAGGAAACCCCCCTCATGGTTTTCTTTCTTT.

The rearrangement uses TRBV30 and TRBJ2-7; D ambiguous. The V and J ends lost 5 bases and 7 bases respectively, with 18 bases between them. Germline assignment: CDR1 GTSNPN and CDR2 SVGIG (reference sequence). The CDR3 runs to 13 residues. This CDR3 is CAWASLRSGEQYF. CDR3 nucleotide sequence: TGTGCCTGGGCATCTCTCAGGTCTGGGGAGCAGTACTTC. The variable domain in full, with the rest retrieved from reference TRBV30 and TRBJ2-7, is SQTIHQWPATLVQPVGSPLSLECTVEGTSNPNLYWYRQAAGRGLQLLFYSVGIGQISSEVPQNLSASRPQDRQFILSSKKLLLSDSGFYLCAWASLRSGEQYFGPGTRLTVT.

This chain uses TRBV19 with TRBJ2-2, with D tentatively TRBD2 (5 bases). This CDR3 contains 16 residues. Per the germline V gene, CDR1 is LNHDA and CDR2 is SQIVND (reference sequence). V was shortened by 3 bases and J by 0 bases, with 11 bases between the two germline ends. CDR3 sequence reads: CASSIPTGANTGELFF. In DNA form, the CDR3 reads TGTGCCAGTAGTATCCCAACCGGGGCGAACACCGGGGAGCTGTTTTTT.

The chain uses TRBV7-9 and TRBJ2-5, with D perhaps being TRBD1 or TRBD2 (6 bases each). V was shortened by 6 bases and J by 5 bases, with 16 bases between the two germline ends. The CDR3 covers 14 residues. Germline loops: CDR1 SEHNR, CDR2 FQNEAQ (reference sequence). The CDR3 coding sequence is TGTGCCAGCAGTCCCCGGTCGGGGGCGGAGACCCAGTACTTC. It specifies CASSPRSGAETQYF.

The CDR3 sequence is CASRMSSSYGEQFF. CDR3 sequence (DNA): TGTGCCAGCCGCATGTCGTCTAGTTACGGTGAGCAGTTCTTC. V is TRBV11-2 and J is TRBJ2-1; D ambiguous. Trimming removed 8 bases from V and 9 bases from J, with 20 bases in between. CDR1 is SGHAT, CDR2 FQNNGV, per germline. The CDR3 extends over 14 amino acids.

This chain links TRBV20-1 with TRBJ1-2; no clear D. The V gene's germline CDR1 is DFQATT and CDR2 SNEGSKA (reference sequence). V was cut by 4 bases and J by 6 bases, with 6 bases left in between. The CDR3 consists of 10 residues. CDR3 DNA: TGCAGTGCTAAAGAGGATGGCTACACCTTC. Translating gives CSAKEDGYTF.

The CDR3 loop reads CASSPPAGTGVSPLHF. The CDR3 DNA follows: TGTGCCAGTAGCCCTCCAGCCGGGACAGGGGTTTCACCCCTCCACTTT. The chain employs TRBV19 and TRBJ1-6, with 10 bases identical to TRBD1. The CDR3 runs to 16 residues. Germline CDR1 is LNHDA and CDR2 is SQIVND (reference sequence). V was clipped by 6 bases and J by 9 bases; unmatched bases: 11. The full variable domain, rest sourced from reference TRBV19 and TRBJ1-6, is DGGITQSPKYLFRKEGQNVTLSCEQNLNHDAMYWYRQDPGQGLRLIYYSQIVNDFQKGDIAEGYSVSREKKESFPLTVTSAQKNPTAFYLCASSPPAGTGVSPLHFGNGTRLTVT.